This TCR beta chain was sequenced during a study of T cells in Graves' hyperthyroidism and ophthalmopathy. Turning to the study itself: Peripheral blood was acquired at first diagnosis, ahead of any therapy whatsoever.

Source material for PBMCs was about 11 ml fresh peripheral blood. Amplified TCR beta CDR3 regions derived from RNA transcripts. When the TCR CDR3 underwent first-round RT-PCR, the HTBI primer set was used. TCRdb processed the multiplex PCR reads anew with MiXCR; each CDR3 protein has one entry. The sample contains fewer than 750,000 distinct CDR3 sequences, 14% of which appear only once. This clonotype was detected ten times or more. The antigen remains unidentified. Germline V gene lookup returns CDR1 SGHVS and CDR2 FNYEAQ. The CDR3 runs 15 residues. After removal of 1 base from V and 7 bases from J, the junction contained 10 bases not matched to a gene. Study-wide results and caveats: Ophthalmopathy was separated from stable hyperthyroidism by a 13 V-J model. Most expanded thyroid clonotypes above 0.001 also appeared in blood.

Sequencing used blood. The sequence was obtained from a woman aged 50 to 60 with Graves' ophthalmopathy. The rearrangement links TRBV7-6 to TRBJ2-7; 7 nucleotides align to TRBD1. The CDR3 DNA sequence: TGTGCCAGCAGCTTAGTACAGGGGATAACGGGTGAGCAGTACTTC. It translates to CASSLVQGITGEQYF.